These T cell receptor beta chains were read from a single sample in a study of Graves' ophthalmopathy and Graves' hyperthyroidism. Using its own MiXCR run on the multiplex PCR reads, TCRdb lists one record per CDR3 protein. The sample carries hundreds of thousands of distinct CDR3 sequences, around 20% recorded once. Sequenced material: peripheral blood. The receptors were gathered from a woman aged 18-29 years with stable Graves' hyperthyroidism. Each CDR3 is given with its conserved first and last residue.

V,J,CDR3
TRBV7-2,TRBJ2-4,CASSLFAGGNIQYF
TRBV6-1,TRBJ1-2,CASRSSRIYGYTF
TRBV6-5,TRBJ2-7,CASSYSTGGWEQYF
TRBV25-1,TRBJ1-2,CASKGGKSGGYTF
TRBV30,TRBJ2-2,CAWSRSGELFF
TRBV7-2,TRBJ1-2,CASSLATGSQGYGYTF
TRBV6-1,TRBJ2-6,CASSEANVLTF
TRBV2,TRBJ2-7,CASSPRTQGHEQYF
TRBV6-2/TRBV6-3,TRBJ2-7,CASSSRRGLYEQYF
TRBV5-4,TRBJ2-5,CASSSTTSGQETQYF
TRBV12-3/TRBV12-4,TRBJ1-2,CASSRGGQGDYGYTF
TRBV12-3/TRBV12-4,TRBJ2-7,CASSQDIIYEQYF
TRBV6-1,TRBJ2-2,CASKDHRGVWELFF
TRBV18,TRBJ1-1,CASSPLRENTEAFF
TRBV6-1,TRBJ2-7,CASRQQGYNEQYF
TRBV6-2/TRBV6-3,TRBJ1-1,CASSYSSTTGNTEAFF
TRBV6-5,TRBJ1-2,CASSPGQHGYGYTF
TRBV12-3/TRBV12-4,TRBJ2-7,CASRQVLRSYEQYF
TRBV6-2/TRBV6-3,TRBJ2-2,CASSPVIVRELFF
TRBV27,TRBJ2-5,CASSSYLLGRETQYF